The 10 T cell receptor beta chains reported below all come from one sample, sequenced in a study of pediatric ulcerative colitis. Method: immunoSEQ multiplex PCR; TCRdb's copy keeps in-frame clones and lacks some. The table includes 59,000 or so clones, over 65% detected once. Sequenced input: blood. Receptors originate from a boy aged 10-17 years with moderate ulcerative colitis.

The V and J genes are TRBV7-6 and TRBJ2-5; a weak D match, TRBD2 (6 bases). Looked up from germline, CDR1 is SGHVS and CDR2 is FNYEAQ. Trimming pared 3 bases from V and 0 bases from J, leaving 11 bases between. The CDR3 extends over 15 amino acids. The CDR3 DNA is TGTGCCAGCAGCTTGCGTAGCGGATACCAAGAGACCCAGTACTTC. Amino acid sequence: CASSLRSGYQETQYF.

The V and J genes are TRBV6-1 and TRBJ2-1; D call uncertain. V was clipped by 4 bases and J by 5 bases, with 6 bases between them. The CDR3 has 12 amino acids. Germline lookup yields CDR1 MNHNS and CDR2 SASEGT. The CDR3 coding sequence is TGTGCCAGCAGTGTTCATCACAATGAGCAGTTCTTC. It is translated as CASSVHHNEQFF.

Only a few counts were recorded for this clone. DNA of the CDR3: TGTGCCTGGAGTGTATTAGGGGGACAGCCCTATGGCTACACCTTC. Translating gives CAWSVLGGQPYGYTF. The V call is TRBV30, the J call TRBJ1-2, with 7 bases fitting TRBD1. This CDR3 has 15 residues. Trimming at V came to 0 bases and at J to 4 bases, leaving 8 bases not matched to a gene. Germline values: CDR1 GTSNPN, CDR2 SVGIG (reference sequence).

The gene calls are TRBV5-4 and TRBJ1-3; maybe TRBD1 (5 bases). This CDR3 contains 14 residues. V lost 3 bases to trimming and J lost 8 bases, with 15 bases between them. The germline gives CDR1 SGHNT, CDR2 YYREEE (reference sequence). In DNA, the CDR3 is TGTGCCAGCAGCTCTCCCGCCGAGGGACACACCATATATTTT. Translation: CASSSPAEGHTIYF.

This sequence joins TRBV15 and TRBJ1-1; D remains ambiguous. Trimming shortened V by 0 bases and J by 7 bases, and 9 bases separated the two germline ends. CDR3 length equals 13 residues. CDR1 and CDR2 from the germline V gene are LNHNV and YYDKDF (reference sequence). The CDR3 loop is CATSREDGLEAFF. Written as DNA, the CDR3 is TGTGCCACCAGCAGAGAGGACGGCCTTGAAGCTTTCTTT.

The V gene is TRBV5-6, the J gene TRBJ2-1; TRBD1 might be the D (6 bases). Trimming removed 2 bases at V and 10 bases at J, with 19 bases between. Germline CDR1 is SGHDT and CDR2 is YYEEEE. The CDR3 spans 15 residues. In DNA form, the CDR3 reads TGTGCCAGCAGCTTATACACCGGGACACGTCGGGAGCAGTTCTTC. Amino acids: CASSLYTGTRREQFF.

V usage is TRBV4-2 and J usage is TRBJ1-3; a possible D gene is TRBD1 (6 bases). V was shortened by 0 bases and J by 1 base, with 25 bases between the two germline ends. Germline CDR1 is LGHNA and CDR2 is YNFKEQ. The CDR3 has 21 amino acids. CDR3: CASSQESVGGGRLTSGNTIYF. In nucleotides, the CDR3 is TGTGCCAGCAGCCAAGAATCGGTTGGAGGGGGGCGATTGACGTCTGGAAACACCATATATTTT.

This chain uses TRBV19 with TRBJ2-7; 10 nucleotides match TRBD2. Per germline, CDR1 LNHDA and CDR2 SQIVND (reference sequence). The CDR3 sequence is 16 residues long. V trimming: 5 bases; J trimming: 4 bases; junction bases outside the gene matches: 11. The CDR3 sequence is CASSDSASGGPYEQYF. CDR3 DNA sequence: TGTGCCAGTAGTGATTCCGCTAGCGGGGGACCTTACGAGCAGTACTTC.

The count of this clone is one. The V and J genes are TRBV7-2 and TRBJ2-7; D might be TRBD2 (6 bases). Looked up from germline, CDR1 is SGHTA and CDR2 is FQGNSA. The CDR3 is 15 residues long. V was clipped by 0 bases and J by 2 bases, with 11 bases between them. The chain's CDR3 is CASSLAPGGPYEQYF. The CDR3 DNA follows: TGTGCCAGCAGCTTAGCCCCCGGGGGTCCCTACGAGCAGTACTTC.

V and J are TRBV5-1 and TRBJ2-3, with D perhaps being TRBD1 or TRBD2 (5 bases each). V was shortened by 1 base and J by 2 bases, with 11 bases between the two germline ends. Germline-derived CDR1 and CDR2 are SGHRS and YFSETQ. The CDR3 consists of 15 residues. In nucleotides, the CDR3 is TGCGCCAGCAGCTTGTATGAGGGACCCACAGATACGCAGTATTTT. Translating gives CASSLYEGPTDTQYF.